This TCR beta chain came from a study of T cells in Graves' hyperthyroidism and ophthalmopathy. Researchers took RNA transcripts and amplified the TCR beta CDR3 regions from them. Carried out on the TCR CDR3, a first-round RT-PCR used the HTBI primer set. TCRdb processed the multiplex PCR reads anew with MiXCR; each CDR3 protein has one entry. Here the sample spans some 400,000 distinct CDR3 sequences, about 19% being singletons. Study observations and caveats: Before onset, ophthalmopathy was predicted by the model a median roughly 6.8 months earlier.

V was cut by 2 bases and J by 7 bases, with 12 bases left in between. The CDR3 has 15 amino acids. In germline, CDR1 is LGHNT, CDR2 FRNRAP. Graves' hyperthyroidism is called stable when ophthalmopathy does not progress within 18 months. Hyperthyroidism in the patients, aged 18 to 65, was newly diagnosed and under 2 months in duration. Worth noting for this clonotype: The antigen is unknown.

Sequencing was done on a sample of blood. The V call is TRBV12-5, the J call TRBJ2-6; TRBD2 might be the D (6 bases). This TCR came from a woman under 30 with Graves' hyperthyroidism. The CDR3 reads CASGLTSGVANVLTF. The CDR3 nucleotides read TGTGCTAGTGGTTTGACATCGGGAGTCGCCAACGTCCTGACTTTC.